These 22 T cell receptor beta chains were sequenced from one sample in a study of HIV-infected patients and healthy controls. Whole blood was used without fractionation, so all unsorted peripheral T cells were included. cDNA was made from approximately 500 ng RNA using alpha and beta constant primers. Alpha and beta chain libraries were made separately by chain-specific third strand synthesis with multiplexing indices. TCRdb fed the 5' RACE reads into MiXCR, producing one record per CDR3 protein. The table has 7,500 or so distinct CDR3 sequences, 8% seen once; the top ten hold about 9.9%. Sequenced material: blood, taken before antiretroviral therapy. These receptors came from an adult with HIV infection.

Ten or more counts support this clonotype. An end of the junction does not agree with germline; a read error may underlie this. The rearrangement uses TRBV7-6 and TRBJ1-1, with D hard to call. The CDR3 loop spans 13 amino acids. The germline V gene has CDR1 SGHVS and CDR2 FNYEAQ. This CDR3 is CASSLALNTEAFF. The CDR3 nucleotides read TGTGCCAGCAGCCTAGCCCTGAACACTGAAGCTTTCTTT.

The chain joins TRBV12-3 or TRBV12-4 to TRBJ2-1; 12 nucleotides line up with TRBD2. The CDR3 runs 19 residues. J gave up 5 bases and V 3 bases, and 14 bases lay outside the gene matches. In DNA form, the CDR3 reads TGTGCCAGCAGTTTCCTGGCTAGCGGGAGGGCCTTTCACAACAATGAGCAGTTCTTC. The encoded protein is CASSFLASGRAFHNNEQFF.

In this sample, this clonotype is medium-sized (0.01 to 0.1%). The chain couples TRBV5-1 to TRBJ1-6; 9 bases fit TRBD1. CDR1 is SGHRS, CDR2 YFSETQ, per germline. V shed 0 bases, J shed 5 bases, and the junction held 6 bases outside the gene matches. This CDR3 is built from 17 residues. The CDR3 DNA follows: TGCGCCAGCAGCTTGGCGACAGGGGGTTGGGATAATTCACCCCTCCACTTT. It codes for CASSLATGGWDNSPLHF.

This clonotype is medium-sized (0.01 to 0.1%) within its sample. The chain employs TRBV3-1 and TRBJ1-1; D is unclear. This CDR3 comprises 14 residues. Per germline, CDR1 LGHDT and CDR2 YNNKEL (reference sequence). Trimming shortened V by 1 base and J by 1 base, and 7 bases separated the two germline ends. CDR3 sequence: CASSQGYRNTEAFF. The DNA of the CDR3 is TGTGCCAGCAGCCAAGGTTACCGGAACACTGAAGCTTTCTTT. The whole variable domain, filled in from reference TRBV3-1 and TRBJ1-1, reads DTAVSQTPKYLVTQMGNDKSIKCEQNLGHDTMYWYKQDSKKFLKIMFSYNNKELIINETVPNRFSPKSPDKAHLNLHINSLELGDSAVYFCASSQGYRNTEAFFGQGTRLTVV.

This clonotype is medium-sized. V gene TRBV20-1 combines with J gene TRBJ2-5; 10 nucleotides align to TRBD2. Unmatched junction bases numbered 5, after V lost 5 bases and J lost 2 bases. The CDR3 has 14 amino acids. CDR1 is DFQATT, CDR2 SNEGSKA, per germline (reference sequence). Here the CDR3 DNA reads TGCAGTGCTCCCGGGACTAGCGTTCAAGAGACCCAGTACTTC. Translating it yields CSAPGTSVQETQYF.

This clonotype rates as medium-sized. The chain has TRBV11-2 and TRBJ2-7, with TRBD2 matching 11 bases. CDR3 size: 18 residues. The ends lost 8 bases at V and 2 bases at J; junction bases unmatched: 17. Germline values: CDR1 SGHAT, CDR2 FQNNGV. This chain's CDR3 is CASVLLAGGSLPPYEQYF. CDR3 nucleotide sequence: TGTGCCAGCGTCCTTCTAGCGGGGGGATCCCTTCCCCCCTACGAGCAGTACTTC.

This clonotype showed up just a few times. The chain uses TRBV5-5 and TRBJ2-7; either TRBD1 or TRBD2 may supply D (5 bases each). V dropped 0 bases and J dropped 3 bases, with 7 bases sitting between them. The CDR3 length is 13 residues. The germline gives CDR1 SGHKS, CDR2 YYEKEE (reference sequence). CDR3 DNA sequence: TGTGCCAGCAGCTTGGGGGACCTCTACGAGCAGTACTTC. Encoded protein: CASSLGDLYEQYF.

This clonotype has more than one count but fewer than ten. The chain combines TRBV2 with TRBJ1-5, with D uncertain. CDR1 is SNHLY, CDR2 FYNNEI, per germline. Trimming took off 2 bases at V and 2 bases at J, with 4 bases between the two ends. The CDR3 consists of 13 residues. CDR3 bases: TGTGCCAGCAGTGAACTTGGCAATCAGCCCCAGCATTTT. Protein sequence: CASSELGNQPQHF.

Many counts were recorded for this clonotype. The genes are TRBV10-3 and TRBJ1-2, with 7 nucleotides matching TRBD1. V shed 2 bases, J shed 8 bases, and the junction held 8 bases outside the gene matches. The CDR3 is 14 amino acids. Germline values: CDR1 ENHRY, CDR2 SYGVKD. The CDR3 DNA reads TGTGCCATCAGTGAGACAGGGACAGTCTACGGCTACACCTTC. Amino acid sequence: CAISETGTVYGYTF.

This clonotype was seen ten or more times. The chain recombines TRBV28 with TRBJ1-1; D remains ambiguous. Germline CDR1 MDHEN, CDR2 SYDVKM. The CDR3 is made up of 15 amino acids. V shed 6 bases and J shed 0 bases, with 14 bases lying between them. The CDR3 DNA reads TGTGCCAGCAGATTCTATGGACGATTGAACACTGAAGCTTTCTTT. Translated, it gives CASRFYGRLNTEAFF.

This sequence joins TRBV4-2 and TRBJ2-3; the match to TRBD1 covers 8 bases. Germline assignment: CDR1 LGHNA and CDR2 YNFKEQ. Germline trimming cut 2 bases from V and 2 bases from J; bases unmatched to any gene: 6. CDR3 length equals 16 residues. The CDR3 DNA follows: TGTGCCAGCAGCCAACCCCAGGGGGCAACCACAGATACGCAGTATTTT. Translated: CASSQPQGATTDTQYF.

This chain connects TRBV7-2 to TRBJ2-3; 8 positions agree with TRBD2. The CDR3 length is 15 residues. Germline CDR1 is SGHTA and CDR2 is FQGNSA. V lost 5 bases to trimming and J lost 1 base; unmatched junction nucleotides: 5. In DNA, the CDR3 is TGTGCCAGCAGCCTTTATAGCGGGGGCACAGATACGCAGTATTTT. Encoded protein: CASSLYSGGTDTQYF.

This clonotype was detected many times. This chain connects TRBV27 to TRBJ2-3; D is tentatively TRBD1 or TRBD2 (5 bases each). The length of the CDR3 is 16 residues. In germline, CDR1 is MNHEY, CDR2 SMNVEV (reference sequence). V lost 2 bases to trimming and J lost 2 bases, with 14 bases between them. CDR3 amino acids: CASSLGNTGTTDTQYF. The DNA for the CDR3 is TGTGCCAGCAGTTTAGGCAACACCGGGACCACAGATACGCAGTATTTT.

This clonotype is categorized as medium-sized. The V gene is TRBV20-1, the J gene TRBJ2-1; 12 nucleotides match TRBD2. The V gene end was trimmed by 6 bases and the J gene end by 4 bases; junction bases not matched to a gene: 4. This CDR3 comprises 14 residues. Per the germline V gene, CDR1 is DFQATT and CDR2 is SNEGSKA (reference sequence). For the CDR3, the DNA is TGCAGTGCCAACGGACTAGCGGGGTACAATGAGCAGTTCTTC. Amino acids: CSANGLAGYNEQFF.

This clonotype rates as medium-sized. This chain joins TRBV20-1 and TRBJ2-1, with TRBD2 matching 8 bases. V was clipped by 3 bases and J by 0 bases; unmatched bases: 4. The germline V gene has CDR1 DFQATT and CDR2 SNEGSKA (reference sequence). There are 15 residues in the CDR3. CDR3 in amino acids: CSASSGEFSYNEQFF. The CDR3 nucleotides are TGCAGTGCTAGTAGCGGGGAGTTCTCCTACAATGAGCAGTTCTTC.

This clonotype qualifies as medium-sized. The chain joins TRBV5-1 to TRBJ1-1; D unclear. The V and J ends lost 0 bases and 8 bases respectively, with 5 bases between them. The germline V gene has CDR1 SGHRS and CDR2 YFSETQ. This CDR3 region has 11 residues. CDR3 sequence reads: CASSLAGEAFF. The CDR3 DNA reads as TGCGCCAGCAGCTTGGCTGGGGAAGCTTTCTTT.

This clonotype has at least ten counts. The chain uses TRBV6-5 and TRBJ2-3; D not certain. The CDR3 totals 13 residues. CDR1 and CDR2 (germline): MNHEY, SVGAGI. V was shortened by 5 bases and J by 4 bases, with 10 bases between the two germline ends. The CDR3 loop reads CASSNRPPDTQYF. CDR3 DNA: TGTGCCAGCAGTAATAGACCCCCAGATACGCAGTATTTT.

There are many counts of this clonotype. V usage is TRBV20-1 and J usage is TRBJ2-3, with 9 bases fitting TRBD2. CDR3 size: 14 residues. The ends lost 6 bases at V and 4 bases at J; junction bases unmatched: 8. Germline assignment: CDR1 DFQATT and CDR2 SNEGSKA (reference sequence). The CDR3 region has the DNA TGCAGTGCCACGATTAGCGGGAGACCAGATACGCAGTATTTT. It yields the protein CSATISGRPDTQYF.

This clonotype is medium-sized by share. The gene calls are TRBV10-3 and TRBJ1-4; 11 nucleotides line up with TRBD1. V lost 10 bases, J lost 0 bases, and 10 bases stayed unmatched. This CDR3 has 17 residues. Germline V gene data show CDR1 as ENHRY and CDR2 as SYGVKD. The CDR3 nucleotides are TGTGCCACCCGTGACGGGACAGGGGGGTCAACTAATGAAAAACTGTTTTTT. Translating gives CATRDGTGGSTNEKLFF.

This clonotype rates as medium-sized. V gene TRBV20-1 combines with J gene TRBJ1-5; the match to TRBD1 covers 8 bases. Germline assignment: CDR1 DFQATT and CDR2 SNEGSKA (reference sequence). This CDR3 has 15 amino acids. J was trimmed by 6 bases and V by 5 bases; bases with no gene match: 12. CDR3 in DNA: TGCAGTGCTTATCCCCCGACAGGGGCAGCTCAGCCCCAGCATTTT. Amino acids: CSAYPPTGAAQPQHF.

V gene TRBV5-8 combines with J gene TRBJ2-7; tentative D call: TRBD2 (6 bases). In germline, CDR1 is SGHTS, CDR2 YDEGEE. The CDR3 spans 14 residues. V lost 0 bases and J lost 5, with 12 bases in between. The CDR3: CASSLGRGYDEQYF. The CDR3 DNA sequence: TGTGCCAGCAGCTTGGGGAGGGGATACGACGAGCAGTACTTC.

This clonotype occurred many times. The rearrangement joins TRBV11-3 to TRBJ1-3; D not resolved. The CDR3 loop spans 14 amino acids. The ends were cut back, 5 bases at V and 1 base at J, with 9 bases in the middle. Germline assignment: CDR1 SGHNT and CDR2 YENEEA. The CDR3 coding sequence is TGTGCCAGCAGCATCGGACGTTCTGGAAACACCATATATTTT. It encodes CASSIGRSGNTIYF.